This TCR beta chain was sequenced in a study of cytomegalovirus exposure and HLA in healthy donors. The germline V gene has CDR1 WNHNN and CDR2 SYGVQD (reference sequence). V dropped 0 bases and J dropped 0 bases, with 5 bases sitting between them. CDR3 size: 14 residues. Primers included in the PCR were 60 Vbeta and 13 Jbeta primers. TCRdb's copy holds only in-frame clones and misses some; the assay was immunoSEQ multiplex PCR. The table counts about 33,000 clones; more than 3.5% lies in the top ten. This TCR derives from a woman in her thirties or forties in good health and CMV-seropositive. The chain combines TRBV10-1 with TRBJ2-5; D is undetermined. The sequenced material came from PBMCs. The CDR3 loop is CASSESYNQETQYF. The CDR3 region has the DNA TGCGCCAGCAGTGAGTCGTACAACCAAGAGACCCAGTACTTC.